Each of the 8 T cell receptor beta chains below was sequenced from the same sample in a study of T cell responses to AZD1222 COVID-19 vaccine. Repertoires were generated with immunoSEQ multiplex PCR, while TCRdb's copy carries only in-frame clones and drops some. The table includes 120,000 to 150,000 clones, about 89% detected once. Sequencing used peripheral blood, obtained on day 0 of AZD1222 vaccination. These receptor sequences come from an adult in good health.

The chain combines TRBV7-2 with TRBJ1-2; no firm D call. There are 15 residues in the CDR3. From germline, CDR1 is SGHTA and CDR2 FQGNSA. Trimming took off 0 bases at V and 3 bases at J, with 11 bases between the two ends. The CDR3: CASSLALGGYYGYTF. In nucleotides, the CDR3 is TGTGCCAGCAGCTTAGCGCTGGGAGGTTACTATGGCTACACCTTC.

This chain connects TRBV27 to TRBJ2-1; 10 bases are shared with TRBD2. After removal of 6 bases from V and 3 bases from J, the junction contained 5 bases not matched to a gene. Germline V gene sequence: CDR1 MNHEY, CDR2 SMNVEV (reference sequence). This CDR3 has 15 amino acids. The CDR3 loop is CASRALAGGYNEQFF. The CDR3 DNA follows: TGTGCCAGCAGGGCCTTAGCGGGGGGCTACAATGAGCAGTTCTTC.

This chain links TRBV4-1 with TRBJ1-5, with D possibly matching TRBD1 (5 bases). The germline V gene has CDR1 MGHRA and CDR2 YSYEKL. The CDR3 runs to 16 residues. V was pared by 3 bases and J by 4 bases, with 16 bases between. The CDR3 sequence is CASSQQPGRGNQPQHF. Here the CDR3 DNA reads TGCGCCAGCAGCCAGCAACCGGGACGGGGGAATCAGCCCCAGCATTTT.

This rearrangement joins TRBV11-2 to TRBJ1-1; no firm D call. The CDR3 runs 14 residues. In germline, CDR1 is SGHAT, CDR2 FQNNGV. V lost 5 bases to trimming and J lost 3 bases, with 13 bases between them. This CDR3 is CASSPGPAYTEAFF. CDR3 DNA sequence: TGTGCCAGCAGCCCCGGACCCGCCTACACTGAAGCTTTCTTT.

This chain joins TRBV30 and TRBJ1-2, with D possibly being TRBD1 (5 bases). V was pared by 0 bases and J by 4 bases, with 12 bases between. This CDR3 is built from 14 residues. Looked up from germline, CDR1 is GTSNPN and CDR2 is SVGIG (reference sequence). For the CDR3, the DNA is TGTGCCTGGAGTGTACAGGTTCCGCCCTATGGCTACACCTTC. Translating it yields CAWSVQVPPYGYTF.

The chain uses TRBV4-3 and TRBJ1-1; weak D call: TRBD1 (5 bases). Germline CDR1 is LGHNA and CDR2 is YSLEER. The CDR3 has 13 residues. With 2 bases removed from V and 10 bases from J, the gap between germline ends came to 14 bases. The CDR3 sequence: CASSQNRDYPAFF. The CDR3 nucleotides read TGCGCCAGCAGCCAAAACCGGGACTACCCAGCTTTCTTT.

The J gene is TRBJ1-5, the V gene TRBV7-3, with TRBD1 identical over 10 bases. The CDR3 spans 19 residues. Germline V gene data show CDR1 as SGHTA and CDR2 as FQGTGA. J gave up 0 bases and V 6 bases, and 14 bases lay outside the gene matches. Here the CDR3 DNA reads TGTGCCAGCAGGGGCCGGACAGGGGGTGGGCGTAGTAGCAATCAGCCCCAGCATTTT. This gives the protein CASRGRTGGGRSSNQPQHF. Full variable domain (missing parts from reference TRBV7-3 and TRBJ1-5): GAGVSQTPSNKVTEKGKYVELRCDPISGHTALYWYRQSLGQGPEFLIYFQGTGAADDSGLPNDRFFAVRPEGSVSTLKIQRTERGDSAVYLCASRGRTGGGRSSNQPQHFGDGTRLSIL.

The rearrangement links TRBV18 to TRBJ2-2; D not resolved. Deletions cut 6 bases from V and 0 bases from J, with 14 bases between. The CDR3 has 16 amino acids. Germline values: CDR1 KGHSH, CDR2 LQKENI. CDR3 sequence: CASSSRRSTNTGELFF. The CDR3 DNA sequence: TGTGCCAGCTCCTCGAGGCGGAGTACGAACACCGGGGAGCTGTTTTTT.